This passage covers 13 T cell receptor beta chains from one sample sequenced in a study of T cell responses to AZD1222 COVID-19 vaccine. Only in-frame clones appear in the TCRdb table, and some are missing; sequencing was by immunoSEQ multiplex PCR. The sample includes around 140,000 clones, about nine tenths of them seen just once. The sample here was peripheral blood, taken 28 days after the second AZD1222 dose. These receptor sequences come from an adult who received the AZD1222 COVID-19 vaccine.

The chain joins TRBV6-5 to TRBJ2-2; 11 nucleotides line up with TRBD2. Germline V gene data show CDR1 as MNHEY and CDR2 as SVGAGI. J lost 8 bases, V lost 6 bases, and 8 bases had no gene match. The CDR3 is 15 residues long. CDR3 region: CASRDETSGVGELFF. Written as DNA, the CDR3 is TGTGCCAGCAGGGACGAGACTAGCGGGGTGGGGGAGCTGTTTTTT.

The V call is TRBV19, the J call TRBJ2-1; the D gene is possibly TRBD2 (5 bases). Deletions cut 6 bases from V and 12 bases from J, with 15 bases between. The germline gives CDR1 LNHDA, CDR2 SQIVND (reference sequence). The CDR3 has 12 amino acids. The CDR3 region has the DNA TGTGCCAGTAGCTTCCCGGGGTGGGGGCAGTTCTTC. Amino acids: CASSFPGWGQFF. Supplemented by reference TRBV19 and TRBJ2-1, the full variable domain reads DGGITQSPKYLFRKEGQNVTLSCEQNLNHDAMYWYRQDPGQGLRLIYYSQIVNDFQKGDIAEGYSVSREKKESFPLTVTSAQKNPTAFYLCASSFPGWGQFFGPGTRLTVL.

This clone was counted a single time. CDR3 residues: CASSYSWGGLNNEQFF. The CDR3 DNA follows: TGTGCCAGCAGTTACTCTTGGGGGGGGCTTAACAATGAGCAGTTCTTC. This sequence joins TRBV6-5 and TRBJ2-1, with D possibly TRBD2 on 7 matching bases. The CDR3 consists of 16 residues. The germline V and J ends were trimmed by 0 bases and 5 bases, with 14 bases remaining between them. Germline V gene sequence: CDR1 MNHEY, CDR2 SVGAGI.

The genes are TRBV19 and TRBJ1-1; D uncertain. Trimming stripped 9 bases from V and 3 bases from J, with 17 bases between. This CDR3 is built from 14 residues. In germline, CDR1 is LNHDA, CDR2 SQIVND (reference sequence). The DNA of the CDR3 is TGTGCCAGAGTTGGGTGGGTTTCGGACACTGAAGCTTTCTTT. Translating it yields CARVGWVSDTEAFF.

V gene TRBV18 combines with J gene TRBJ2-7, with D unresolved. V gave up 5 bases and J gave up 2 bases, with 7 bases separating them. Germline CDR1 reads KGHSH; CDR2 reads LQKENI. The CDR3 length is 12 residues. The CDR3 loop reads CASSATAYEQYF. The CDR3 DNA reads TGTGCCAGCTCAGCCACAGCCTACGAGCAGTACTTC.

This clone was counted a single time. The chain links TRBV4-2 to TRBJ2-7; D unresolved. The CDR3 runs 14 residues. Trimming shortened V by 1 base and J by 5 bases, and 12 bases separated the two germline ends. Germline V gene sequence: CDR1 LGHNA, CDR2 YNFKEQ. Written as DNA, the CDR3 is TGTGCCAGCAGCCAAGTAGTAGTCTCGGACGAGCAGTACTTC. The encoded protein is CASSQVVVSDEQYF.

The genes are TRBV15 and TRBJ2-3; TRBD1 might be the D (5 bases). Germline V gives CDR1 LNHNV, CDR2 YYDKDF (reference sequence). CDR3 size: 13 residues. The V gene lost 3 bases and the J gene lost 13 bases, with 17 bases spanning the gap. For the CDR3, the DNA is TGTGCCACCAGCAGGGAAACAGGTGGACGGGAGTATTTT. Its protein is CATSRETGGREYF.

With respect to this clone: Distinct nucleotide sequences in the sample also encode this CDR3. V usage is TRBV6-4 and J usage is TRBJ2-1, with 12 bases that match TRBD2. This CDR3 contains 14 residues. J gave up 7 bases and V 2 bases, and 0 bases lay outside the gene matches. Germline loops: CDR1 MRHNA, CDR2 SNTAGT. CDR3 residues: CASSDGTSGNEQFF. The CDR3 coding sequence is TGTGCCAGCAGTGACGGGACTAGCGGGAATGAGCAGTTCTTC.

The chain links TRBV7-3 to TRBJ2-7; 7 bases fit TRBD1. This CDR3 is 16 amino acids long. J was trimmed by 2 bases and V by 10 bases; bases with no gene match: 17. Germline V gene sequence: CDR1 SGHTA, CDR2 FQGTGA. This CDR3 reads CATPSRARDRTYEQYF. The CDR3 DNA reads TGTGCCACCCCCTCAAGGGCCCGGGACAGAACCTACGAGCAGTACTTC.

CDR3 region: CASSQGVSNSPLHF. CDR3 sequence (DNA): TGTGCCAGCAGCCAAGGGGTTTCCAATTCACCCCTCCACTTT. This chain links TRBV3-1 (or the pseudogene TRBV3-2) with TRBJ1-6, with no clear D. This CDR3 comprises 14 residues. Germline V gene lookup returns CDR1 LGHDT and CDR2 YNNKEL (reference sequence). V lost 1 base to trimming and J lost 7 bases, with 8 bases between them.

The rearrangement uses TRBV12-3 or TRBV12-4 and TRBJ2-7; no clear D gene. Deletions cut 4 bases from V and 3 bases from J, with 10 bases between. This CDR3 has 13 amino acids. CDR3: CASSSSPDYEQYF. DNA of the CDR3: TGTGCCAGCAGTTCCTCCCCTGACTACGAGCAGTACTTC.

This clone was detected many times. J is TRBJ1-2 and V is TRBV27; D is perhaps TRBD1 (5 bases). Germline loops: CDR1 MNHEY, CDR2 SMNVEV (reference sequence). V dropped 4 bases and J dropped 2 bases, with 11 bases sitting between them. This CDR3 is 14 amino acids long. CDR3 sequence reads: CASSSSDRNYGYTF. For the CDR3, the DNA is TGTGCCAGCAGTTCTTCCGACAGAAACTATGGCTACACCTTC.

J is TRBJ2-3 and V is TRBV12-3 or TRBV12-4, with 9 nucleotides matching TRBD1. There are 13 residues in the CDR3. The CDR3 here is CATGTGRIDTQYF. The CDR3 region has the DNA TGTGCTACCGGGACAGGGAGGATAGATACGCAGTATTTT.